The 23 T cell receptor beta chains listed next were all sequenced from one sample in a study of blood T cell repertoires in COVID-19. Measured with immunoSEQ multiplex PCR; TCRdb has only the in-frame clones, and not every one. The data contain around 60,000 clones, 90% of them singletons. Specimen: peripheral blood. Receptors were obtained from a man between 60 and 70 years old with active COVID-19.

As to this clone: One junction end does not reproduce the germline sequence, and a read error may be involved. The chain joins TRBV5-4 to TRBJ2-6, with 12 positions matching TRBD2. This CDR3 contains 18 residues. Germline-derived CDR1 and CDR2 are SGHNT and YYREEE (reference sequence). CDR3 loop: CASSSRLAGASEANVLTF. The CDR3 bases are TGTGCCAGCAGCTCAAGACTAGCGGGGGCCTCTGAGGCCAACGTCCTGACTTTC.

V gene TRBV6-2 or TRBV6-3 combines with J gene TRBJ2-2; 12 nucleotides match TRBD2. The length of the CDR3 is 16 residues. The V and J ends lost 5 bases and 5 bases, in that order; junction bases with no gene match: 6. Looked up from germline, CDR1 is MNHEY and CDR2 is SVGEGT. The CDR3 DNA follows: TGTGCCAGCAGTCCATTAGGACTAGCGGGGACCGGGGAGCTGTTTTTT. Translated: CASSPLGLAGTGELFF.

This rearrangement joins TRBV14 to TRBJ1-2; D is unresolved. CDR1 is SGHDN, CDR2 FVKESK, per germline. V lost 4 bases and J lost 3, with 12 bases in between. CDR3 length: 14 amino acids. The CDR3 protein is CASSPSRGYYGYTF. CDR3 nucleotides: TGTGCCAGCAGCCCCAGTCGGGGTTACTATGGCTACACCTTC.

This clone came up once. The V call is TRBV4-3, the J call TRBJ2-1, with no clear D. This CDR3 has 15 amino acids. Germline V gene data show CDR1 as LGHNA and CDR2 as YSLEER. V was cut by 5 bases and J by 0 bases, with 11 bases left in between. The CDR3 here is CASSVGVSSYNEQFF. As DNA, the CDR3 is TGCGCCAGCAGCGTGGGCGTGAGCTCCTACAATGAGCAGTTCTTC.

This sequence joins TRBV9 and TRBJ2-6, with D tentatively TRBD1 (5 bases). The CDR3 is made up of 17 amino acids. Germline CDR1 and CDR2: SGDLS and YYNGEE. V lost 1 base to trimming and J lost 1 base, with 12 bases between them. CDR3 in amino acids: CASSVWGLPSGANVLTF. Here the CDR3 DNA reads TGTGCCAGCAGCGTATGGGGCCTACCTTCTGGGGCCAACGTCCTGACTTTC.

V and J are TRBV27 and TRBJ1-2; 9 bases map to TRBD1. This CDR3 is 15 amino acids long. Germline CDR1 reads MNHEY; CDR2 reads SMNVEV (reference sequence). Losses at the gene ends were 0 bases for V and 4 bases for J; bases not matched to a gene: 3. This chain's CDR3 is CASSLSWDRAYGYTF. The CDR3 DNA reads TGTGCCAGCAGTTTATCGTGGGACAGGGCCTATGGCTACACCTTC.

This clone was found once. The V and J genes are TRBV18 and TRBJ2-7, with a tentative D call TRBD1 (6 bases). The CDR3 length is 14 residues. V gave up 2 bases and J gave up 4 bases, with 12 bases separating them. Per germline, CDR1 KGHSH and CDR2 LQKENI. The CDR3 is CASSPAQGQYEQYF. CDR3 in DNA: TGTGCCAGCTCACCAGCACAGGGTCAATACGAGCAGTACTTC. Full variable domain (remainder filled in from reference TRBV18 and TRBJ2-7): NAGVMQNPRHLVRRRGQEARLRCSPMKGHSHVYWYRQLPEEGLKFMVYLQKENIIDESGMPKERFSAEFPKEGPSILRIQQVVRGDSAAYFCASSPAQGQYEQYFGPGTRLTVT.

This sequence joins TRBV5-1 and TRBJ2-7, with 9 bases fitting TRBD2. CDR3 length equals 14 residues. Looked up from germline, CDR1 is SGHRS and CDR2 is YFSETQ. The ends lost 0 bases at V and 6 bases at J; junction bases unmatched: 4. CDR3 region: CASSLDGLATEQYF. CDR3 in DNA: TGCGCCAGCAGCTTGGATGGACTAGCGACCGAGCAGTACTTC.

This chain's CDR3 is CASRAGTSFNEQFF. CDR3 DNA: TGTGCCAGCAGGGCCGGGACTAGCTTCAATGAGCAGTTCTTC. This rearrangement joins TRBV28 to TRBJ2-1, with 9 bases that match TRBD2. V lost 6 bases, J lost 6 bases, and 6 bases stayed unmatched. The germline V gene has CDR1 MDHEN and CDR2 SYDVKM. The CDR3 totals 14 residues. Variable domain in full (rest from reference TRBV28 and TRBJ2-1): DVKVTQSSRYLVKRTGEKVFLECVQDMDHENMFWYRQDPGLGLRLIYFSYDVKMKEKGDIPEGYSVSREKKERFSLILESASTNQTSMYLCASRAGTSFNEQFFGPGTRLTVL.

This rearrangement joins TRBV5-6 to TRBJ2-6; TRBD1 matches at 7 bases. The V gene end was trimmed by 0 bases and the J gene end by 1 base; junction bases not matched to a gene: 7. The CDR3 runs 18 residues. The germline CDR1 and CDR2 sequences are SGHDT and YYEEEE. The CDR3 reads CASSLATGATSGANVLTF. For the CDR3, the DNA is TGTGCCAGCAGCTTGGCTACAGGGGCGACTTCTGGGGCCAACGTCCTGACTTTC.

This chain connects TRBV11-2 to TRBJ1-1; TRBD1 matches at 8 bases. There are 15 residues in the CDR3. Trimming removed 6 bases from V and 0 bases from J; junction bases left unmatched: 6. Germline CDR1 is SGHAT and CDR2 is FQNNGV. CDR3 DNA sequence: TGTGCCAGCAGTTATAGACAGGGGATGAACACTGAAGCTTTCTTT. Protein product: CASSYRQGMNTEAFF.

The V gene is TRBV19, the J gene TRBJ1-5; 9 positions match TRBD1. J was trimmed by 1 base and V by 10 bases; bases with no gene match: 5. Germline loops: CDR1 LNHDA, CDR2 SQIVND (reference sequence). CDR3 length: 14 amino acids. The CDR3 nucleotides are TGTGCCACTAGGGACAGGGTCAGCAATCAGCCCCAGCATTTT. Protein product: CATRDRVSNQPQHF.

The chain employs TRBV9 and TRBJ1-6, with 7 positions matching TRBD1. Losses at the gene ends were 3 bases for V and 7 bases for J; bases not matched to a gene: 4. Germline lookup yields CDR1 SGDLS and CDR2 YYNGEE. The CDR3 totals 14 residues. As DNA, the CDR3 is TGTGCCAGCAGCGGACAGGGTGAAAATTCACCCCTCCACTTT. Protein sequence: CASSGQGENSPLHF.

The V gene is TRBV15, the J gene TRBJ2-7; weak D call: TRBD1 (5 bases). CDR1 and CDR2 from the germline V gene are LNHNV and YYDKDF (reference sequence). Trimming left V 0 bases short and J 6 bases short, with 15 bases between. This CDR3 comprises 15 residues. CDR3 bases: TGTGCCACCAGCAGAGATCAGTCTGGGGCCCTCGAGCAGTACTTC. The encoded protein is CATSRDQSGALEQYF.

V usage is TRBV7-3 and J usage is TRBJ2-1, with 7 nucleotides matching TRBD1. This CDR3 has 14 residues. J gave up 11 bases and V 4 bases, and 11 bases lay outside the gene matches. Germline V gene sequence: CDR1 SGHTA, CDR2 FQGTGA. CDR3 nucleotide sequence: TGTGCCAGCAGCTCCGGACAGGACAGGCGGAAGCAGTTCTTC. This codes for CASSSGQDRRKQFF.

This clone has just one count. The V call is TRBV7-9, the J call TRBJ1-3, with a possible D match to TRBD1 (6 bases). The CDR3 has 15 residues. Germline V CDR1 and CDR2: SEHNR, FQNEAQ (reference sequence). Between the trimmed V and J ends, which lost 1 base and 2 bases, there was a span of 9 bases. CDR3 nucleotide sequence: TGTGCCAGCAGCTTAGGATCAGGGGCTGGAAACACCATATATTTT. Amino acid sequence: CASSLGSGAGNTIYF.

About this clone itself: One end of the junction is discordant with germline, which a read error may explain. The rearrangement uses TRBV7-7 and TRBJ2-3, with TRBD1 matching over 7 bases. Germline values: CDR1 SSHAT, CDR2 FNYEAQ (reference sequence). CDR3 length: 13 amino acids. The DNA for the CDR3 is TGTGCTAGCAGCCCTAACAGGGGCGATACGCAGTATTTT. As protein: CASSPNRGDTQYF.

V is TRBV5-4 and J is TRBJ1-2, with 7 bases fitting TRBD1. The CDR3 totals 15 residues. CDR1 SGHNT and CDR2 YYREEE come from the germline V gene (reference sequence). The trim removed 4 bases at V and 7 bases at J, leaving 13 bases unmatched. The CDR3 protein is CASSGPQGTVFGYTF. CDR3 in DNA: TGTGCCAGCAGCGGACCACAGGGGACGGTATTTGGCTACACCTTC.

The chain joins TRBV5-1 to TRBJ1-3; D is unclear. CDR3 size: 12 residues. Trimming took off 1 base at V and 10 bases at J, with 9 bases between the two ends. Germline CDR1 and CDR2: SGHRS and YFSETQ. As DNA, the CDR3 is TGCGCCAGCAGCTTGTTGGGAGGAACCATATATTTT. It translates to CASSLLGGTIYF. Based on the CDR3 plus reference TRBV5-1 and TRBJ1-3, the full variable domain is KAGVTQTPRYLIKTRGQQVTLSCSPISGHRSVSWYQQTPGQGLQFLFEYFSETQRNKGNFPGRFSGRQFSNSRSEMNVSTLELGDSALYLCASSLLGGTIYFGEGSWLTVV.

V usage is TRBV18 and J usage is TRBJ2-3; no reliable D call. Germline V gene data show CDR1 as KGHSH and CDR2 as LQKENI. This CDR3 contains 14 residues. V shed 2 bases and J shed 0 bases, with 6 bases lying between them. The CDR3 loop is CASSPVSSTDTQYF. CDR3 in DNA: TGTGCCAGCTCACCAGTTAGTAGCACAGATACGCAGTATTTT. The whole variable domain, remainder taken from reference TRBV18 and TRBJ2-3, is NAGVMQNPRHLVRRRGQEARLRCSPMKGHSHVYWYRQLPEEGLKFMVYLQKENIIDESGMPKERFSAEFPKEGPSILRIQQVVRGDSAAYFCASSPVSSTDTQYFGPGTRLTVL.

The V call is TRBV5-8, the J call TRBJ1-1; 9 positions match TRBD1. This CDR3 contains 14 residues. Germline assignment: CDR1 SGHTS and CDR2 YDEGEE. V lost 2 bases to trimming and J lost 10 bases; unmatched junction nucleotides: 9. The CDR3 nucleotides are TGTGCCAGCAGCTTCCACCGGGACAGGGACGTAGCTTTCTTT. This translates into CASSFHRDRDVAFF. Full variable domain (missing parts from reference TRBV5-8 and TRBJ1-1): EAGVTQSPTHLIKTRGQQATLRCSPISGHTSVYWYQQALGLGLQFLLWYDEGEERNRGNFPPRFSGRQFPNYSSELNVNALELEDSALYLCASSFHRDRDVAFFGQGTRLTVV.

CDR3 loop: CAWTLGTSYNSPLHF. In DNA form, the CDR3 reads TGTGCCTGGACCCTCGGGACATCTTATAATTCACCCCTCCACTTT. The chain links TRBV30 to TRBJ1-6; D possibly corresponds to TRBD1 (6 bases). Per germline, CDR1 GTSNPN and CDR2 SVGIG (reference sequence). V lost 4 bases and J 4 bases, leaving 14 bases between the germline ends. The CDR3 length is 15 residues. Full variable domain (rest looked up from reference TRBV30 and TRBJ1-6): SQTIHQWPATLVQPVGSPLSLECTVEGTSNPNLYWYRQAAGRGLQLLFYSVGIGQISSEVPQNLSASRPQDRQFILSSKKLLLSDSGFYLCAWTLGTSYNSPLHFGNGTRLTVT.

The CDR3 loop is CASSSGTGGYEQYF. In DNA form, the CDR3 reads TGTGCCAGCAGTTCCGGGACAGGGGGCTACGAGCAGTACTTC. The J gene is TRBJ2-7, the V gene TRBV27, with TRBD1 matching over 11 bases. Trimming removed 4 bases from V and 3 bases from J; junction bases left unmatched: 2. CDR1 and CDR2 from the germline V gene are MNHEY and SMNVEV (reference sequence). The CDR3 sequence is 14 residues long.